A single sample is the source of the 21 T cell receptor beta chains below, sequenced in a study of blood T cell repertoires in COVID-19. The repertoire was sequenced with immunoSEQ multiplex PCR; TCRdb's copy has only in-frame clones and lacks some. The repertoire has about 46,000 clones, 80% to 90% of them found once; the top ten carry less than 7%. The sequencing sample was made of peripheral blood. The receptors shown here come from a woman at least 80 years old with acute or convalescent COVID-19.

The chain carries TRBV6-4 and TRBJ1-1, with a weak D call TRBD1 (6 bases). The germline V and J ends were trimmed by 6 bases and 1 base, with 9 bases remaining between them. Per the germline V gene, CDR1 is MRHNA and CDR2 is SNTAGT. The CDR3 runs to 13 residues. This CDR3 reads CASRGTKNTEAFF. The CDR3 region has the DNA TGTGCCAGCAGGGGGACAAAGAACACTGAAGCTTTCTTT.

The chain couples TRBV9 to TRBJ2-1; D possibly corresponds to TRBD1 (6 bases). Germline V gene data show CDR1 as SGDLS and CDR2 as YYNGEE. Trimming cost V 0 bases and J 2 bases, with 12 bases left between them. The CDR3 totals 16 residues. The CDR3 region is CASSVGSDSAYNEQFF. CDR3 nucleotides: TGTGCCAGCAGCGTAGGTTCGGACAGTGCCTACAATGAGCAGTTCTTC.

This chain uses TRBV12-1 with TRBJ1-5. TRBV12-1 constitutes a pseudogene. CDR3 size: 12 residues. The CDR3 protein is CASSPRCWPQHF. Written as DNA, the CDR3 is TGTGCCAGCAGCCCTAGATGCTGGCCCCAGCATTTT.

The V and J genes are TRBV12-3 or TRBV12-4 and TRBJ1-4, with 7 bases matching TRBD1. V trimming: 6 bases; J trimming: 14 bases; junction bases outside the gene matches: 12. The CDR3 spans 13 residues. CDR3 coding DNA: TGTGCCAGCAGCGTGGTTCAGGGGGGAGCGCTGTTTTTT. Its translation: CASSVVQGGALFF.

The chain links TRBV3-1 (or the pseudogene TRBV3-2) to TRBJ2-5, with D hard to call. Germline V CDR1 and CDR2: LGHDT, YNNKEL (reference sequence). V was clipped by 0 bases and J by 3 bases, with 8 bases between them. The CDR3 is 14 amino acids. Here the CDR3 DNA reads TGTGCCAGCAGCCAAGATCCTAGAGAAGAGACCCAGTACTTC. Residues: CASSQDPREETQYF.

This clone was seen only a few times. This chain uses TRBV6-5 with TRBJ1-4; D is perhaps TRBD1 (6 bases). V gave up 7 bases and J gave up 7 bases, with 19 bases separating them. The germline CDR1 and CDR2 sequences are MNHEY and SVGAGI. The CDR3 is made up of 15 amino acids. The CDR3 protein is CASIPGQRRAEKLFF. The CDR3 DNA follows: TGTGCCAGCATTCCTGGACAGCGTCGGGCTGAAAAACTGTTTTTT.

V usage is TRBV29-1 and J usage is TRBJ1-1, with D possibly being TRBD1 (6 bases). The ends were cut back, 6 bases at V and 11 bases at J, with 16 bases in the middle. In germline, CDR1 is SQVTM, CDR2 ANQGSEA. This CDR3 comprises 11 residues. The CDR3 sequence is CSVGDTPGAFF. DNA of the CDR3: TGCAGCGTGGGGGACACCCCCGGGGCTTTCTTT.

This CDR3 reads CASRARGNYEQYF. CDR3 in DNA: TGCGCCAGCAGAGCCCGGGGGAACTACGAGCAGTACTTC. V and J are TRBV10-2 and TRBJ2-7; a weak D match, TRBD2 (6 bases). V shed 6 bases and J shed 3 bases, with 12 bases lying between them. The CDR3 extends over 13 amino acids. Germline V gene sequence: CDR1 WSHSY, CDR2 SAAADI.

The gene calls are TRBV11-3 and TRBJ1-2; 7 positions agree with TRBD1. Germline CDR1 SGHNT, CDR2 YENEEA. Trimming cost V 3 bases and J 6 bases; bases outside gene matches: 4. The CDR3 is 13 amino acids. The CDR3 reads CASSFLTGDGYTF. The CDR3 nucleotides are TGTGCCAGCAGCTTCCTAACAGGGGATGGCTACACCTTC.

The chain uses TRBV11-3 and TRBJ2-1, with TRBD1 as a possible D gene (5 bases). V shed 5 bases and J shed 1 base, with 15 bases lying between them. Germline CDR1 SGHNT, CDR2 YENEEA. This CDR3 has 16 amino acids. CDR3 DNA: TGTGCCAGCAGCGCAGGGTTGGTTGGATCCTACAATGAGCAGTTCTTC. Its protein product is CASSAGLVGSYNEQFF. Supplemented by reference TRBV11-3 and TRBJ2-1, the full variable domain reads EAGVVQSPRYKIIEKKQPVAFWCNPISGHNTLYWYLQNLGQGPELLIRYENEEAVDDSQLPKDRFSAERLKGVDSTLKIQPAELGDSAVYLCASSAGLVGSYNEQFFGPGTRLTVL.

CDR3 protein: CASSLALTGVGQPQHF. Written as DNA, the CDR3 is TGTGCCAGCAGCTTAGCGCTAACAGGGGTAGGTCAGCCCCAGCATTTT. The rearrangement joins TRBV7-9 to TRBJ1-5; TRBD1 agrees at 7 bases. V lost 0 bases, J lost 6 bases, and 8 bases stayed unmatched. Germline loops: CDR1 SEHNR, CDR2 FQNEAQ (reference sequence). This CDR3 comprises 16 residues.

The chain links TRBV5-1 to TRBJ2-1, with TRBD1 matching 7 bases. Germline trimming cut 7 bases from V and 4 bases from J; bases unmatched to any gene: 8. The CDR3 is 14 residues long. Germline V gene sequence: CDR1 SGHRS, CDR2 YFSETQ. In DNA, the CDR3 is TGCGCCAGCCGACAGGGAGAAGGTTACAATGAGCAGTTCTTC. This sequence encodes CASRQGEGYNEQFF.

The count of this clone is one. V usage is TRBV4-1 and J usage is TRBJ1-6, with D perhaps TRBD1 (5 bases). Germline-derived CDR1 and CDR2 are MGHRA and YSYEKL. Trimming took off 3 bases at V and 9 bases at J, with 15 bases between the two ends. The CDR3 spans 15 residues. As DNA, the CDR3 is TGCGCCAGCAGCCACACCCAGGGAAGCTTTTCACCCCTCCACTTT. It yields the protein CASSHTQGSFSPLHF.

The chain links TRBV11-1 to TRBJ2-3; D uncertain. CDR3 size: 15 residues. The germline gives CDR1 SGHAT, CDR2 FQDESV (reference sequence). V lost 5 bases to trimming and J lost 4 bases, with 16 bases between them. CDR3 sequence: CASSPYTPGSDTQYF. In nucleotides, the CDR3 is TGTGCCAGCAGCCCTTACACGCCGGGTTCAGATACGCAGTATTTT.

This clone appeared a few times. This chain uses TRBV7-2 with TRBJ1-5; the D is unclear. This CDR3 spans 14 amino acids. CDR1 is SGHTA, CDR2 FQGNSA, per germline. V lost 2 bases, J lost 9 bases, and 14 bases lay in between. This chain's CDR3 is CASSLLGSPRPQHF. The CDR3 nucleotides read TGTGCCAGCAGCTTACTGGGCAGTCCGAGGCCCCAGCATTTT.

The chain combines TRBV6-5 with TRBJ2-2, with 7 bases that match TRBD1. The V and J ends lost 6 bases and 6 bases, in that order; junction bases with no gene match: 4. Germline V lookup: CDR1 MNHEY, CDR2 SVGAGI. The CDR3 is 13 residues long. CDR3 sequence: CASRKGTAGELFF. CDR3 DNA: TGTGCCAGCAGAAAAGGGACAGCCGGGGAGCTGTTTTTT.

The V and J genes are TRBV30 and TRBJ1-2; 9 bases are a match to TRBD1. This CDR3 has 15 residues. With V trimmed by 3 bases and J by 1 base, 6 bases remained unmatched. Germline V lookup: CDR1 GTSNPN, CDR2 SVGIG (reference sequence). CDR3 coding DNA: TGTGCCTGGAGCTTGGACAGGGGTATTAACTATGGCTACACCTTC. Translating it yields CAWSLDRGINYGYTF.

In the case of this clone: Within the sample, other DNA sequences also encode this same CDR3. The chain links TRBV5-4 to TRBJ1-3; TRBD1 agrees at 9 bases. The CDR3 contains 15 residues. Germline-derived CDR1 and CDR2 are SGHNT and YYREEE (reference sequence). V shed 0 bases and J 2 bases; nucleotides not matched to a gene: 0. The CDR3 reads CASSLGQGAGNTIYF. The CDR3 DNA reads TGTGCCAGCAGCTTGGGACAGGGGGCTGGAAACACCATATATTTT. Looking up the rest from reference TRBV5-4 and TRBJ1-3 gives the full variable domain: ETGVTQSPTHLIKTRGQQVTLRCSSQSGHNTVSWYQQALGQGPQFIFQYYREEENGRGNFPPRFSGLQFPNYSSELNVNALELDDSALYLCASSLGQGAGNTIYFGEGSWLTVV.

The chain links TRBV11-2 to TRBJ2-3; TRBD2 aligns across 10 bases. This CDR3 has 16 residues. Germline V gives CDR1 SGHAT, CDR2 FQNNGV. The V and J ends lost 1 base and 5 bases, in that order; junction bases with no gene match: 6. This chain's CDR3 is CASSLALAGVGDTQYF. For the CDR3, the DNA is TGTGCCAGCAGCTTAGCGCTAGCGGGGGTTGGAGATACGCAGTATTTT.

This chain links TRBV18 with TRBJ2-7, with TRBD2 matching over 13 bases. The J segment lost 6 bases and the V segment lost 3 bases, leaving 8 bases of the junction unmatched. This CDR3 is 16 amino acids long. Germline V gives CDR1 KGHSH, CDR2 LQKENI. DNA of the CDR3: TGTGCCAGCTCACCCCAAACTAGCGGGGGGGCACGCGAGCAGTACTTC. Protein: CASSPQTSGGAREQYF.

This chain uses TRBV10-2 with TRBJ2-7, with 8 bases matching TRBD1. V shed 6 bases, J shed 4 bases, and the junction held 14 bases outside the gene matches. The CDR3 spans 16 residues. CDR1 and CDR2 (germline): WSHSY, SAAADI. The CDR3 reads CASSKKKDRAGYEQYF. CDR3 nucleotides: TGCGCCAGCAGCAAAAAAAAGGACAGGGCGGGTTACGAGCAGTACTTC.